The entry that follows covers one T cell receptor beta chain sequence. The method was immunoSEQ multiplex PCR; TCRdb's version includes in-frame clones alone and lacks a portion of them. The sample contains several thousand clones, around 80% of which appear only once. This record comes from a study of immune evolution from preneoplasia to lung adenocarcinoma. The TCR was taken from a person aged 70 to 85 with lung adenocarcinoma. Sequencing input: FFPE adjacent normal lung tissue.

CDR3 nucleotide sequence: TGTGCCAGCAGCTTGGGGGTTCAAGAGACCCAGTACTTC. Its protein product is CASSLGVQETQYF. The rearrangement links TRBV5-4 to TRBJ2-5; D ambiguous. Trimming stripped 0 bases from V and 2 bases from J, with 5 bases between. Germline V gene sequence: CDR1 SGHNT, CDR2 YYREEE (reference sequence). The CDR3 has 13 amino acids.